This T cell receptor (beta chain) was obtained from a study of T cells after yellow fever vaccination. Overall study context: Preparation of the low-cell-number fractions used SMART-Seq v4 Ultra Low Input.

The authors made TCR cDNA by 5'RACE template switching, adding a universal primer site and UMIs. TCRdb re-called the 5' RACE reads through MiXCR, storing one row per CDR3 protein. The sample lists around 120,000 distinct CDR3 sequences; roughly 15% were seen once. The study's findings and limits: The secondary response was weaker but peaked faster, day 5 versus 15. Clonotypes found in both CD4 and CD8 compartments made up a small share.

With respect to this clonotype: As yet, its antigen is unknown.

The specimen comprised CD8+ T cells sorted from PBMCs, sampled 5 days after the yellow fever booster vaccination. The receptor comes from a man aged 18 to 30 who received the YFV17D yellow fever vaccine.

The CDR3 loop is CAIRRAVLNTEAFF. Written as DNA, the CDR3 is TGTGCCATCAGAAGGGCAGTTCTCAACACTGAAGCTTTCTTT. The rearrangement links TRBV10-3 to TRBJ1-1; D unresolved. Per the germline V gene, CDR1 is ENHRY and CDR2 is SYGVKD. Trimming stripped 6 bases from V and 2 bases from J, with 13 bases between. The CDR3 spans 14 residues.